These 13 T cell receptor beta chains share one sample of origin, sequenced in a study of STAT5B mutations in CD4+ large granular lymphocyte leukemia. Measured with immunoSEQ multiplex PCR; TCRdb has only the in-frame clones, and not every one. The sample carries about 38,000 clones, 70% to 80% recorded once. The sample taken for sequencing was CD4+ T cells from blood buffy coats. The source of these receptors is a human donor in good health.

The V call is TRBV6-6, the J call TRBJ2-7; the match to TRBD2 covers 7 bases. Germline loops: CDR1 MNHNY, CDR2 SVGAGI (reference sequence). The CDR3 length is 14 residues. After removal of 4 bases from V and 1 base from J, the junction contained 4 bases not matched to a gene. The CDR3 DNA sequence: TGTGCCAGCAGTTCCTGGGACTATTCCTACGAGCAGTACTTC. It encodes CASSSWDYSYEQYF.

J is TRBJ2-7 and V is TRBV5-1, with D possibly matching TRBD1 (6 bases). Trimming cost V 3 bases and J 3 bases, with 13 bases left between them. The V gene's germline CDR1 is SGHRS and CDR2 YFSETQ. CDR3 length: 14 amino acids. CDR3 sequence: CASSSQDSHYEQYF. In DNA, the CDR3 is TGCGCCAGCAGCTCGCAGGACAGCCACTACGAGCAGTACTTC.

V and J are TRBV6-5 and TRBJ2-5; 8 bases line up with TRBD2. Trimming cost V 6 bases and J 3 bases; bases outside gene matches: 6. Germline-derived CDR1 and CDR2 are MNHEY and SVGAGI. The CDR3 covers 14 residues. This CDR3 is CASRYAAGEETQYF. CDR3 DNA sequence: TGTGCCAGCAGATACGCAGCGGGGGAAGAGACCCAGTACTTC.

The V gene is TRBV5-1, the J gene TRBJ1-5; 7 bases line up with TRBD1. CDR3 length: 15 amino acids. The germline V gene has CDR1 SGHRS and CDR2 YFSETQ. The ends lost 1 base at V and 6 bases at J; junction bases unmatched: 7. This CDR3 reads CASSLQGGGGQPQHF. DNA of the CDR3: TGCGCCAGCAGCTTGCAAGGGGGCGGGGGTCAGCCCCAGCATTTT. Full variable domain (rest looked up from reference TRBV5-1 and TRBJ1-5): KAGVTQTPRYLIKTRGQQVTLSCSPISGHRSVSWYQQTPGQGLQFLFEYFSETQRNKGNFPGRFSGRQFSNSRSEMNVSTLELGDSALYLCASSLQGGGGQPQHFGDGTRLSIL.

The rearrangement links TRBV30 to TRBJ1-4, with D possibly TRBD1 on 5 matching bases. CDR1 and CDR2 (germline): GTSNPN, SVGIG (reference sequence). This CDR3 has 14 residues. The V and J ends lost 1 base and 7 bases respectively, with 13 bases between them. The CDR3 protein is CAWSDGRESEKLFF. The CDR3 DNA follows: TGTGCCTGGAGTGATGGCAGGGAGAGTGAAAAACTGTTTTTT.

The chain recombines TRBV18 with TRBJ2-7; TRBD1 is a possible D gene (6 bases). CDR1 is KGHSH and CDR2 is LQKENI in the germline V gene. V lost 4 bases and J 0 bases, leaving 13 bases between the germline ends. CDR3 length: 15 amino acids. The CDR3 sequence is CASSLEGHNSYEQYF. Here the CDR3 DNA reads TGTGCCAGCTCACTAGAGGGACACAACTCCTACGAGCAGTACTTC.

This rearrangement joins TRBV2 to TRBJ2-7; 7 bases are a match to TRBD2. The V segment lost 6 bases and the J segment 6 bases; nucleotides outside the gene matches: 11. This CDR3 comprises 14 residues. Looked up from germline, CDR1 is SNHLY and CDR2 is FYNNEI. CDR3 nucleotides: TGTGCCAGCAGGGAGACTAGCAGGAACAGCGAGCAGTACTTC. The encoded protein is CASRETSRNSEQYF. The full variable domain, completed using reference TRBV2 and TRBJ2-7, is EPEVTQTPSHQVTQMGQEVILRCVPISNHLYFYWYRQILGQKVEFLVSFYNNEISEKSEIFDDQFSVERPDGSNFTLKIRSTKLEDSAMYFCASRETSRNSEQYFGPGTRLTVT.

This sequence joins TRBV6-5 and TRBJ2-7; the D call may be TRBD1 or TRBD2 (5 bases each). This CDR3 has 14 amino acids. V was cut by 6 bases and J by 5 bases, with 17 bases left in between. Germline lookup yields CDR1 MNHEY and CDR2 SVGAGI. DNA of the CDR3: TGTGCCAGCAGGAGGGGCTGGTCCGGGGACGAGCAGTACTTC. This encodes CASRRGWSGDEQYF.

V and J are TRBV7-2 and TRBJ1-2; D perhaps matches TRBD1 (6 bases). V was trimmed by 2 bases and J by 6 bases, leaving 13 bases between them. Germline V CDR1 and CDR2: SGHTA, FQGNSA. The CDR3 has 14 amino acids. The CDR3 here is CASSLLGGQNGYTF. DNA of the CDR3: TGTGCCAGCAGCTTACTCGGGGGGCAGAATGGCTACACCTTC.

This clone has a single count. The V call is TRBV2, the J call TRBJ2-5; 8 positions match TRBD1. This CDR3 region has 14 residues. The germline CDR1 and CDR2 sequences are SNHLY and FYNNEI. V shed 4 bases and J 2 bases; nucleotides not matched to a gene: 3. The CDR3 region has the DNA TGTGCCAGCAGTGGGTGGACAGGGCAAGAGACCCAGTACTTC. Protein product: CASSGWTGQETQYF.

The gene calls are TRBV11-3 and TRBJ2-7; D is undetermined. The CDR3 has 15 residues. V was trimmed by 0 bases and J by 2 bases, leaving 11 bases between them. The germline gives CDR1 SGHNT, CDR2 YENEEA. CDR3 region: CASSLDRLPTYEQYF. As DNA, the CDR3 is TGTGCCAGCAGCTTAGATAGGCTGCCGACCTACGAGCAGTACTTC.

The genes are TRBV6-5 and TRBJ2-2; no reliable D call. Germline-derived CDR1 and CDR2 are MNHEY and SVGAGI. CDR3 length: 15 residues. The V end lost 0 bases, the J end lost 0 bases, and 5 bases lay between the germline ends. The chain's CDR3 is CASSYSAANTGELFF. The CDR3 region has the DNA TGTGCCAGCAGTTACTCAGCAGCGAACACCGGGGAGCTGTTTTTT.

This clone showed up just once. The rearrangement uses TRBV5-4 and TRBJ2-7, with D tentatively TRBD1 or TRBD2 (5 bases each). The V gene lost 2 bases and the J gene lost 1 base, with 10 bases spanning the gap. The germline V gene encodes CDR1 SGHNT and CDR2 YYREEE (reference sequence). The CDR3 consists of 14 residues. DNA of the CDR3: TGTGCCAGCAGCTTTACCGGGGCTTCCTACGAGCAGTACTTC. Its translation: CASSFTGASYEQYF.